This T cell receptor (beta chain) was recovered during a study of early T cells in non-severe SARS-CoV-2 infection. Study background: RNA in bulk from unsorted whole blood was sequenced, and chains were unpaired.

TCRdb recomputed calls from the 5' RACE reads with MiXCR, one row per CDR3 protein. The data hold over 55,000 distinct CDR3 sequences, with around 12% observed a single time. In this sample, this clonotype turned up a few times. The CDR3 has 15 residues. Germline-derived CDR1 and CDR2 are DFQATT and SNEGSKA (reference sequence). Unmatched junction bases numbered 6, after V lost 3 bases and J lost 1 base. The TCR was taken from an adult who was a healthcare worker with PCR-confirmed SARS-CoV-2 infection or an uninfected control (not recorded which). V gene TRBV20-1 combines with J gene TRBJ2-5; 9 bases fit TRBD2. The sample here was whole blood, taken at baseline. DNA for the CDR3: TGCAGTGCTAGGGATGCGGGGGGGCCCCAAGAGACCCAGTACTTC. As protein: CSARDAGGPQETQYF.